This T cell receptor (beta chain) was recorded in a study of identifying expanded T cells in peripheral blood. TCRdb keeps only in-frame clones here, not all; method: immunoSEQ multiplex PCR. The sample has some 95,000 clones; roughly 87% are singletons. Study-wide results and limits: Over two and four weeks, about 17 and 20 clones changed, versus approximately 1.1 between replicates. Across healthy donors, higher total template counts meant significantly greater roughly 2-week count variance.

The length of the CDR3 is 11 residues. V lost 4 bases, J lost 12 bases, and 12 bases lay in between. Germline CDR1 MNHEY, CDR2 SVGAGI. This clone was counted only a few times. What it binds is unknown. Collection occurred without any documented infections or immune events in donors. The sample was blood. This TCR derives from a person aged 18 to 70 in good health. The chain uses TRBV6-5 and TRBJ1-2; D is undetermined. Here the CDR3 DNA reads TGTGCCAGCAGTTCCGCGAACGTACACACCTTC. Translating it yields CASSSANVHTF.